This entry lists 25 T cell receptor beta chains sequenced from one sample in a study of shared clonotypes between healthy human individuals. Repertoires were generated with immunoSEQ multiplex PCR, while TCRdb's copy carries only in-frame clones and drops some. The data show roughly 2.5 million clones, around 90% seen once. The specimen was naive CD4+ T cells sorted from blood. Subset denoted: CD45RA+ positively selected. These receptors were obtained from a man aged 18 to 29 in good health.

The chain is built from TRBV6-1 and TRBJ2-2; 8 bases are shared with TRBD1. The CDR3 has 14 residues. Germline CDR1 reads MNHNS; CDR2 reads SASEGT. With 9 bases clipped from V and 8 bases from J, the junction kept 11 bases outside the gene matches. The CDR3 sequence: CASSGGPGRGELFF. The CDR3, as DNA: TGTGCCAGTTCAGGGGGCCCGGGCAGAGGGGAGCTGTTTTTT.

For this clone: The same CDR3 is also encoded by other DNA sequences in this sample. The chain uses TRBV28 and TRBJ1-2; unclear D gene. The CDR3 consists of 12 residues. The V gene lost 2 bases and the J gene lost 4 bases, with 5 bases spanning the gap. Germline-derived CDR1 and CDR2 are MDHEN and SYDVKM. CDR3 protein: CASSLLSYGYTF. CDR3 bases: TGTGCCAGCAGTTTACTCAGCTATGGCTACACCTTC.

The chain has TRBV23-1 and TRBJ1-6; D gene uncertain. TRBV23-1 is designated an ORF whose function remains uncertain. V lost 3 bases, J lost 1 base, and 10 bases lay in between. The CDR3 sequence is 16 residues long. For the CDR3, the DNA is TGCGCCAGCAGTCACTTACGCGAATCCTATAATTCACCCCTCCACTTT. This translates into CASSHLRESYNSPLHF.

The chain has TRBV5-1 and TRBJ2-7, with 9 nucleotides matching TRBD1. CDR3 length equals 16 residues. Germline V gene sequence: CDR1 SGHRS, CDR2 YFSETQ. The V segment lost 4 bases and the J segment 6 bases; nucleotides outside the gene matches: 14. The CDR3 loop reads CASSARTTGTGSEQYF. In DNA, the CDR3 is TGCGCCAGCAGCGCTAGGACGACCGGGACAGGGTCCGAGCAGTACTTC.

The sample holds one count of this clone. The chain recombines TRBV9 with TRBJ2-2; TRBD2 matches 9 bases. Germline CDR1 reads SGDLS; CDR2 reads YYNGEE. J was trimmed by 4 bases and V by 1 base; bases with no gene match: 2. The CDR3 consists of 15 residues. The CDR3 loop is CASSVSSGSTGELFF. The CDR3 DNA reads as TGTGCCAGCAGCGTAAGTAGCGGGAGCACCGGGGAGCTGTTTTTT.

The chain employs TRBV27 and TRBJ2-1, with 10 bases that match TRBD2. The CDR3 covers 14 residues. Germline CDR1 is MNHEY and CDR2 is SMNVEV (reference sequence). The ends lost 10 bases at V and 7 bases at J; junction bases unmatched: 10. CDR3 sequence: CAKKAGGPLNEQFF. The CDR3 nucleotides are TGTGCCAAAAAAGCGGGAGGGCCTCTGAATGAGCAGTTCTTC.

CDR3 protein: CASHGGGGEKLFF. The CDR3 nucleotides are TGTGCCTCCCATGGAGGGGGGGGAGAAAAACTGTTTTTT. The genes are TRBV10-3 and TRBJ1-4; D possibly corresponds to TRBD1 (6 bases). The CDR3 is 13 amino acids. Trimming shortened V by 11 bases and J by 8 bases, and 18 bases separated the two germline ends. Germline V gene data show CDR1 as ENHRY and CDR2 as SYGVKD.

V is TRBV7-8 and J is TRBJ2-6; 9 bases match TRBD2. Looked up from germline, CDR1 is SGHVS and CDR2 is FQNEAQ. The CDR3 totals 18 residues. The CDR3 protein is CAARMPGGGASGANVLTF. The DNA of the CDR3 is TGTGCGGCCAGGATGCCAGGCGGGGGGGCCTCTGGGGCCAACGTCCTGACTTTC. The whole variable domain, filled in from reference TRBV7-8 and TRBJ2-6, reads GAGVSQSPRYKVAKRGQDVALRCDPISGHVSLFWYQQALGQGPEFLTYFQNEAQLDKSGLPSDRFFAERPEGSVSTLKIQRTQQEDSAVYLCAARMPGGGASGANVLTFGAGSRLTVL.

V and J are TRBV5-1 and TRBJ2-7; D call uncertain. There are 15 residues in the CDR3. V was clipped by 1 base and J by 1 base, with 12 bases between them. CDR1 SGHRS and CDR2 YFSETQ come from the germline V gene. The CDR3 reads CASSLSPLGSYEQYF. The DNA of the CDR3 is TGCGCCAGCAGCTTGTCGCCGTTAGGGTCCTACGAGCAGTACTTC. Complete variable domain (other parts from reference TRBV5-1 and TRBJ2-7): KAGVTQTPRYLIKTRGQQVTLSCSPISGHRSVSWYQQTPGQGLQFLFEYFSETQRNKGNFPGRFSGRQFSNSRSEMNVSTLELGDSALYLCASSLSPLGSYEQYFGPGTRLTVT.

CDR3 nucleotide sequence: TGTGCCAGCAGTTCCCCGGGACAGGGCACATATGGCTACACCTTC. It encodes CASSSPGQGTYGYTF. The chain uses TRBV2 and TRBJ1-2, with 9 bases that match TRBD1. V was pared by 5 bases and J by 5 bases, with 9 bases of the junction left unmatched. There are 15 residues in the CDR3. The germline CDR1 and CDR2 sequences are SNHLY and FYNNEI.

V gene TRBV5-6 combines with J gene TRBJ2-3; TRBD1 aligns across 8 bases. CDR1 and CDR2 (germline): SGHDT, YYEEEE. With V trimmed by 4 bases and J by 4 bases, 5 bases remained unmatched. The CDR3 loop spans 14 amino acids. Written as DNA, the CDR3 is TGTGCCAGCAGCGATGCAGGGGGCGCAGATACGCAGTATTTT. Translation: CASSDAGGADTQYF.

The chain couples TRBV10-3 to TRBJ2-4, with 11 bases aligning to TRBD2. CDR1 is ENHRY, CDR2 SYGVKD, per germline. CDR3 size: 14 residues. Trimming cost V 10 bases and J 1 base; bases outside gene matches: 3. CDR3 in amino acids: CATSSGGAKNIQYF. The CDR3 DNA sequence: TGTGCCACCTCTAGCGGGGGGGCCAAAAACATTCAGTACTTC.

Of note for this clone: Other DNA sequences in the sample encode the same CDR3. The chain has TRBV5-1 and TRBJ2-5, with D perhaps TRBD1 (6 bases). Germline V gene data show CDR1 as SGHRS and CDR2 as YFSETQ. This CDR3 spans 13 amino acids. V dropped 4 bases and J dropped 2 bases, with 9 bases sitting between them. In nucleotides, the CDR3 is TGCGCCAGCAGCCCGGGACAACAAGAGACCCAGTACTTC. Translating gives CASSPGQQETQYF.

The chain links TRBV6-5 to TRBJ2-3; no definite D call. Germline CDR1 reads MNHEY; CDR2 reads SVGAGI. The CDR3 covers 13 residues. The V and J ends lost 6 bases and 2 bases respectively, with 9 bases between them. The CDR3 bases are TGTGCCAGCAGGGAGCCTTTCACAGATACGCAGTATTTT. As protein: CASREPFTDTQYF.

The chain joins TRBV30 to TRBJ2-1, with 11 bases that match TRBD2. V was clipped by 0 bases and J by 5 bases; unmatched bases: 9. The CDR3 covers 17 residues. Germline CDR1 reads GTSNPN; CDR2 reads SVGIG (reference sequence). The CDR3 loop reads CAWSVALTSGSDNEQFF. For the CDR3, the DNA is TGTGCCTGGAGTGTCGCGCTTACTAGCGGGAGTGACAATGAGCAGTTCTTC.

The genes are TRBV18 and TRBJ1-1, with unresolved D. Germline-derived CDR1 and CDR2 are KGHSH and LQKENI. V lost 6 bases to trimming and J lost 4 bases, with 12 bases between them. The CDR3 length is 13 residues. CDR3 region: CASSQDGSTEAFF. In DNA, the CDR3 is TGTGCCAGCTCCCAAGACGGGTCCACTGAAGCTTTCTTT.

The chain has TRBV6-5 and TRBJ1-6, with D unclear. There are 16 residues in the CDR3. Germline-derived CDR1 and CDR2 are MNHEY and SVGAGI. Trimming removed 0 bases at V and 0 bases at J, with 6 bases between. This chain's CDR3 is CASSYSALSYNSPLHF. Here the CDR3 DNA reads TGTGCCAGCAGTTACTCTGCCCTCTCCTATAATTCACCCCTCCACTTT.

The CDR3 sequence is CATDSGSGNTIYF. CDR3 nucleotides: TGTGCCACCGACTCAGGGAGTGGAAACACCATATATTTT. The rearrangement joins TRBV10-3 to TRBJ1-3; weak D call: TRBD1 (5 bases). This CDR3 comprises 13 residues. V was clipped by 10 bases and J by 3 bases, with 13 bases between them. Germline V gene lookup returns CDR1 ENHRY and CDR2 SYGVKD.

This clone was recorded once. The chain joins TRBV5-1 to TRBJ2-3, with D tentatively TRBD2 (7 bases). Between the trimmed V and J ends, which lost 0 bases and 3 bases, there was a span of 14 bases. This CDR3 region has 16 residues. Germline CDR1 is SGHRS and CDR2 is YFSETQ. CDR3 loop: CASSLAAGAQTDTQYF. DNA of the CDR3: TGCGCCAGCAGCTTGGCCGCGGGGGCGCAGACAGATACGCAGTATTTT.

J is TRBJ2-2 and V is TRBV28; weak D call: TRBD1 (6 bases). With 8 bases removed from V and 6 bases from J, the gap between germline ends came to 13 bases. The CDR3 contains 13 residues. Germline CDR1 and CDR2: MDHEN and SYDVKM. CDR3 in DNA: TGTGCCAGCGGCAACAGGGCTCCCGGGGAGCTGTTTTTT. This sequence encodes CASGNRAPGELFF.

The chain uses TRBV19 and TRBJ2-7; D ambiguous. This CDR3 is 14 amino acids long. CDR1 and CDR2 from the germline V gene are LNHDA and SQIVND (reference sequence). V lost 9 bases and J lost 0, with 15 bases in between. As DNA, the CDR3 is TGTGCCAGCAGTTCCGGACGGGTCTCCTACGAGCAGTACTTC. Translation: CASSSGRVSYEQYF. Together with reference TRBV19 and TRBJ2-7, the CDR3 gives the full variable domain: DGGITQSPKYLFRKEGQNVTLSCEQNLNHDAMYWYRQDPGQGLRLIYYSQIVNDFQKGDIAEGYSVSREKKESFPLTVTSAQKNPTAFYLCASSSGRVSYEQYFGPGTRLTVT.

This clone was recorded once. The CDR3 DNA reads as TGTGCCAGCAGCCCCGACAGGGGAGCCCAGTACTTC. Translation: CASSPDRGAQYF. The chain couples TRBV14 to TRBJ2-5; TRBD1 aligns across 8 bases. In germline, CDR1 is SGHDN, CDR2 FVKESK. The CDR3 runs to 12 residues. V dropped 4 bases and J dropped 9; count of bases not matched to a gene: 4.

This chain links TRBV14 with TRBJ1-6, with 7 nucleotides matching TRBD1. Germline V gives CDR1 SGHDN, CDR2 FVKESK. The CDR3 covers 14 residues. J gave up 6 bases and V 5 bases, and 4 bases lay outside the gene matches. CDR3 loop: CASSNRDSNSPLHF. In DNA form, the CDR3 reads TGTGCCAGCAGCAACCGGGACAGTAATTCACCCCTCCACTTT.

V and J are TRBV19 and TRBJ1-6; D not resolved. V shed 3 bases and J shed 10 bases, with 13 bases lying between them. Germline-derived CDR1 and CDR2 are LNHDA and SQIVND (reference sequence). The CDR3 contains 14 residues. The CDR3 protein is CASSIGVSSSPLHF. CDR3 in DNA: TGTGCCAGTAGTATTGGTGTCAGCTCCTCACCCCTCCACTTT.

The chain couples TRBV5-1 to TRBJ1-1, with 7 bases identical to TRBD1. The V gene's germline CDR1 is SGHRS and CDR2 YFSETQ. This CDR3 contains 16 residues. The V segment lost 5 bases and the J segment 3 bases; nucleotides outside the gene matches: 13. Here the CDR3 reads CASRQSFRDRDTEAFF. In DNA form, the CDR3 reads TGCGCCAGCAGGCAAAGCTTCCGTGACAGGGACACTGAAGCTTTCTTT.